This TCR beta chain came from a study of CD8 T cells in Susac syndrome. With random hexamers, reverse transcription was performed on about 0.5 to 1 ug of RNA. In TCRdb, the immunoSEQ multiplex PCR reads were re-called with MiXCR into one record per CDR3 protein. The data contain some 200,000 distinct CDR3 sequences, 80% to 95% of them seen just once; the ten biggest clones take up about 0.15%. CD8+ and CD4+ T cells from blood underwent TCR beta sequencing, which was carried out in a high-throughput format. TEMRA cells underwent FACS enrichment and CD8+ and CD4+ T cells underwent negative isolation. Trimming left V 6 bases short and J 0 bases short, with 9 bases between. The CDR3 contains 13 residues. Germline loops: CDR1 MNHEY, CDR2 SMNVEV (reference sequence).

V and J are TRBV27 and TRBJ2-7; D is perhaps TRBD2 (5 bases). This clonotype originated in a human donor with multiple sclerosis. The material sequenced was CD8+ T cells from PBMCs. The CDR3 is CASSERSSYEQYF. The CDR3 nucleotides are TGTGCCAGCAGCGAGCGGAGCTCCTACGAGCAGTACTTC.